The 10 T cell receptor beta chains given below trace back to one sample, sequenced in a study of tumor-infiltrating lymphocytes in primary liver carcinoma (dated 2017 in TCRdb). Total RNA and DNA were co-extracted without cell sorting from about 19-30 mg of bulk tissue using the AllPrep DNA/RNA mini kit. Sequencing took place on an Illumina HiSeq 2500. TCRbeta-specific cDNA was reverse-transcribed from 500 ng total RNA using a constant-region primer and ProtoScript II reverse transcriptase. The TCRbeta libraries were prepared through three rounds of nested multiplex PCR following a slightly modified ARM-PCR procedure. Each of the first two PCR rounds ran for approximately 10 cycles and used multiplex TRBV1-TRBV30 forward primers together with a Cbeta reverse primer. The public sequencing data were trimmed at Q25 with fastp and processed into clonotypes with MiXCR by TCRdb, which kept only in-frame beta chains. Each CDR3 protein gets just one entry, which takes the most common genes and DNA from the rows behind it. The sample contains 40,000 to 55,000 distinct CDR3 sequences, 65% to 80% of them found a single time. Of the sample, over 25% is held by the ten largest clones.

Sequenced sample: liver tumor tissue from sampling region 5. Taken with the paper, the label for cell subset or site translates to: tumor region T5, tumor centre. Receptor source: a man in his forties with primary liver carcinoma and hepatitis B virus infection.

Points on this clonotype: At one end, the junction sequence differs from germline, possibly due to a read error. CDR3 sequence (DNA): TGCGCAAGCAGCCAAGATCCCCCGTCCGCAGTTACGCAGTATTTT. It codes for CASSQDPPSAVTQYF. The V gene is TRBV4-1, the J gene TRBJ2-3; D unclear. CDR1 MGHRA and CDR2 YSYEKL come from the germline V gene. The CDR3 contains 15 residues.

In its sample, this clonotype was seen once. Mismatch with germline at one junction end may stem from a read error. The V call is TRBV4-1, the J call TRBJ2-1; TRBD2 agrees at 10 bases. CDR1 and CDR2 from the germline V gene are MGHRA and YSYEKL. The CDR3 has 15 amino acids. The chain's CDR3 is CASNQELTSGNERFF. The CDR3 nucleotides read TGCGCCAGCAACCAAGAGTTAACTAGCGGGAATGAGCGGTTCTTC.

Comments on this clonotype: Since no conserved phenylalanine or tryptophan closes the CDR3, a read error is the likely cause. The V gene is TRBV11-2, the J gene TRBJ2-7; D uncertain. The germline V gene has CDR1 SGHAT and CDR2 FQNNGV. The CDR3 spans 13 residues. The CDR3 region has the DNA TGTGCTAGCCCCAAAGAGGCGCCCTACGAGCAGTACTAC. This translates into CASPKEAPYEQYY.

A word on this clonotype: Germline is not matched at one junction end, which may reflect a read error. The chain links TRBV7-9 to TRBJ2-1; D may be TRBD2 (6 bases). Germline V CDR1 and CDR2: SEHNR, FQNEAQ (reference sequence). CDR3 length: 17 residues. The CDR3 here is CASSLALGGNSYNGQFF. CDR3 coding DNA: TGTGCCAGCAGCTTAGCGCTGGGCGGGAACTCCTACAATGGGCAGTTCTTC.

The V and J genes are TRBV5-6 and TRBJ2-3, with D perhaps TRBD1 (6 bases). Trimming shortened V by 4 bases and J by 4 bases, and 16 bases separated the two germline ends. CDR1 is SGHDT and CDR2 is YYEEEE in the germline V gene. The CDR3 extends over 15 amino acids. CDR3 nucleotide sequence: TGTGCCAGCAGCACGGGACAAAGAACGTCAGATACGCAGTATTTT. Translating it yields CASSTGQRTSDTQYF.

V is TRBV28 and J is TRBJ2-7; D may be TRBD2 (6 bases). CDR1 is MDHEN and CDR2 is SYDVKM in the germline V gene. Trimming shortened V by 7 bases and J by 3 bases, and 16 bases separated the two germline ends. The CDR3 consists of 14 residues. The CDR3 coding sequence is TGTGCCAGCAATATTCAACCCGGGAGCTACGAGCAGTACTTC. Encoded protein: CASNIQPGSYEQYF.

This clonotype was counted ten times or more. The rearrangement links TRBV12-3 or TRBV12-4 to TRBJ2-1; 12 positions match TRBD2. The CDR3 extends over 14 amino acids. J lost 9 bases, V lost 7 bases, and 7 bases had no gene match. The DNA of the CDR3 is TGTGCCAGCATTGGACTAGCGGGGCTTGGTGAGCAGTTCTTC. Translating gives CASIGLAGLGEQFF.

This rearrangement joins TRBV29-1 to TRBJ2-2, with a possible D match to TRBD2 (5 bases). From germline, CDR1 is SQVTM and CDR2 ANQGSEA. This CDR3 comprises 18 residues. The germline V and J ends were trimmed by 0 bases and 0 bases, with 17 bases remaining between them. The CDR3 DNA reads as TGCAGCGTTGAAGATTTGACGTGGATCGGGACGAACACCGGGGAGCTGTTTTTT. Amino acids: CSVEDLTWIGTNTGELFF.

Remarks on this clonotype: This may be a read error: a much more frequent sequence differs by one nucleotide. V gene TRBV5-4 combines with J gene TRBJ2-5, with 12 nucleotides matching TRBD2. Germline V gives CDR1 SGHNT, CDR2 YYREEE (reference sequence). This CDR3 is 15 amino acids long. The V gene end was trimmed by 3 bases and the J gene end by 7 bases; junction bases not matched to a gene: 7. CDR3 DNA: TGTGCCAGCAGCTCGAGACTAGCGGGAGAAGGGACCCAGTACTTC. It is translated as CASSSRLAGEGTQYF.

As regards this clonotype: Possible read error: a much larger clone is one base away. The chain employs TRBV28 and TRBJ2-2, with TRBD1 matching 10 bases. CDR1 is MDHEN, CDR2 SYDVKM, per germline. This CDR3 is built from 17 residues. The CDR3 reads CASSLTPGQGNTGELSF. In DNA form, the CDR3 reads TGTGCCAGCAGCTTAACACCGGGACAGGGGAACACCGGGGAGCTGTCTTTT.